The clone carrying this T cell receptor beta chain was counted only a few times. Its antigen is still unknown. Repertoires were generated with immunoSEQ multiplex PCR, while TCRdb's copy carries only in-frame clones and drops some. The sample carries roughly 11,000 clones, just under 97% recorded once. The sample originates from a study of T cells and Merkel cell carcinoma outcomes. Study results and caveats: In Merkel cell carcinoma, repertoire and T-cell density reportedly predicted outcomes.

CDR3 length equals 14 residues. In germline, CDR1 is SGHTA, CDR2 FQGTGA. With 5 bases removed from V and 6 bases from J, the gap between germline ends came to 15 bases. The sequence came from a human donor with Merkel cell carcinoma. The material sequenced was tumor tissue from Merkel cell carcinoma. The chain employs TRBV7-3 and TRBJ2-3; the D is unclear. CDR3 amino acids: CASSDGPLGDTQYF. CDR3 nucleotides: TGTGCCAGCAGCGATGGACCTTTGGGGGATACGCAGTATTTT.